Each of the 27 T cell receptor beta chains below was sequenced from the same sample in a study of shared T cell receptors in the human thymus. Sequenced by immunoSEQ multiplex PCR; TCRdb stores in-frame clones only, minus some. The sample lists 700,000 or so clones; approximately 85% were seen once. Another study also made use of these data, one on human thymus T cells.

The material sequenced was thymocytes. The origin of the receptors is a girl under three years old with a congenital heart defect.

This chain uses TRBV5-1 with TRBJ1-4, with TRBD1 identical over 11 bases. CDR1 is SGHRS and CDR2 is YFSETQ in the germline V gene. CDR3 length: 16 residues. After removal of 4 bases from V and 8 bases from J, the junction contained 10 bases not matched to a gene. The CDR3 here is CASSIARTGGNEKLFF. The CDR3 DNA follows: TGCGCCAGCAGCATTGCCCGGACAGGGGGCAACGAAAAACTGTTTTTT.

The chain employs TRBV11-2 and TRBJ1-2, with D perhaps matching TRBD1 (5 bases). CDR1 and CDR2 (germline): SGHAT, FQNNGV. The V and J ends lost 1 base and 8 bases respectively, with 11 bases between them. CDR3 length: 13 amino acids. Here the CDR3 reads CASSLVRGIGYTF. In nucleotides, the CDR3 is TGTGCCAGCAGCTTAGTAAGGGGCATCGGCTACACCTTC.

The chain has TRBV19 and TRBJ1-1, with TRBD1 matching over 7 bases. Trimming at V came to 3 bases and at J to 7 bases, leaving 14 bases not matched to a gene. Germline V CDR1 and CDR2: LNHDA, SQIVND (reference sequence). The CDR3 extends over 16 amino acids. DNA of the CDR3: TGTGCCAGTAGTATGGGGACAGCCGGTGTGGGTGGTGAAGCTTTCTTT. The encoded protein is CASSMGTAGVGGEAFF.

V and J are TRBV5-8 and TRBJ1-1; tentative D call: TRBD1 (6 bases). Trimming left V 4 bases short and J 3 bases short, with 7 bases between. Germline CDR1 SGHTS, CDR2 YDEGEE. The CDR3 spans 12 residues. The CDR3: CASSHRDTEAFF. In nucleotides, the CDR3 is TGTGCCAGCAGCCACAGGGACACTGAAGCTTTCTTT.

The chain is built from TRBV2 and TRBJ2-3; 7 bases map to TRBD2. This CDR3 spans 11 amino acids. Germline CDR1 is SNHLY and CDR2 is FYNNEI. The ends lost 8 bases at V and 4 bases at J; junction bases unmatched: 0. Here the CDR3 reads CASGGADTQYF. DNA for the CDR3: TGTGCCAGCGGGGGGGCAGATACGCAGTATTTT.

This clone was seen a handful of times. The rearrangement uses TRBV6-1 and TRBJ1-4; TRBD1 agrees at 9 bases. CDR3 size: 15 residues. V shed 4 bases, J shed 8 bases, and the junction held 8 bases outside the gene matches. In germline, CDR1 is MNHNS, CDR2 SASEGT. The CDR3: CASSGRTGEEEKLFF. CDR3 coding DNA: TGTGCCAGCAGTGGCAGGACAGGGGAGGAGGAAAAACTGTTTTTT.

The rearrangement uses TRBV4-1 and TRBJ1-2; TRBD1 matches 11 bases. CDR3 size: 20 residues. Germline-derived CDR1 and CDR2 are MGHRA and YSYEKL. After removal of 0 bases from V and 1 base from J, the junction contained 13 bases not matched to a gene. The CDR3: CASSQDRLRDRGNLNYGYTF. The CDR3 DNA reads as TGCGCCAGCAGCCAAGATAGGCTACGGGACAGGGGGAACCTTAACTATGGCTACACCTTC.

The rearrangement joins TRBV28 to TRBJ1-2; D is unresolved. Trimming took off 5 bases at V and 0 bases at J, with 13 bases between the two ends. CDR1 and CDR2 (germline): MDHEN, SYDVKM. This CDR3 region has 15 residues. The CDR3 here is CASSPTLRANYGYTF. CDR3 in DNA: TGTGCCAGCAGTCCCACTCTGAGAGCTAACTATGGCTACACCTTC.

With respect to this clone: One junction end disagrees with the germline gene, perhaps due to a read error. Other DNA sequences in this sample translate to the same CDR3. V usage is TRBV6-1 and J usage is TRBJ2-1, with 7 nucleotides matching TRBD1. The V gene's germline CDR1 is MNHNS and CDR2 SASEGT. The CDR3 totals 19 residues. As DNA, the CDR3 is TGTGCCAGCAGCGAAGCTGAAGGGAGAACAGGGGCGCCCTGCAATGAGCAGTTCTTC. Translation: CASSEAEGRTGAPCNEQFF.

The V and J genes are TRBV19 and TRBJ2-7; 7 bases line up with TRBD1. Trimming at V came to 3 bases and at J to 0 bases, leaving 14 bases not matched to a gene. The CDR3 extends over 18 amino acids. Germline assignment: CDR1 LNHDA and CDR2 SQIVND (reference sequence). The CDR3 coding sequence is TGTGCCAGTAGTATTACTGATGTAGGACAGGAGCCCTCCTACGAGCAGTACTTC. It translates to CASSITDVGQEPSYEQYF.

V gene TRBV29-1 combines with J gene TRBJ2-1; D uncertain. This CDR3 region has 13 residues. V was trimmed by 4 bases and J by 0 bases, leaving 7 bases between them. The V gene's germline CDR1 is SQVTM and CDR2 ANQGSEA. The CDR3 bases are TGCAGCGTTGCACAGAGCTCCTACAATGAGCAGTTCTTC. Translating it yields CSVAQSSYNEQFF.

The CDR3 DNA sequence: TGTGCCAGCACCCCAGGGGCGAGGGATAACTATGGCTACACCTTC. It yields the protein CASTPGARDNYGYTF. The gene calls are TRBV6-5 and TRBJ1-2; tentatively, D is TRBD1 (6 bases). In germline, CDR1 is MNHEY, CDR2 SVGAGI. Trimming left V 7 bases short and J 1 base short, with 16 bases between. The CDR3 is 15 amino acids.

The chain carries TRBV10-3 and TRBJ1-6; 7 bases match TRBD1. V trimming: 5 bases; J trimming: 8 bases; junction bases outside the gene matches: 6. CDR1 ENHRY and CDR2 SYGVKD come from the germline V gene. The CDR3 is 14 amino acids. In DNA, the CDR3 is TGTGCCATCAGTCACGGGACAGTTTATTCACCCCTCCACTTT. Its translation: CAISHGTVYSPLHF.

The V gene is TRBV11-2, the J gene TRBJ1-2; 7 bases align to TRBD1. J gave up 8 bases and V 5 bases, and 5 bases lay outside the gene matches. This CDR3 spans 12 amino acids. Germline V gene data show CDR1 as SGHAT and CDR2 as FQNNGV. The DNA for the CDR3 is TGTGCCAGCAGCCTAGGGGGCCGGGGCTACACCTTC. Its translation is CASSLGGRGYTF.

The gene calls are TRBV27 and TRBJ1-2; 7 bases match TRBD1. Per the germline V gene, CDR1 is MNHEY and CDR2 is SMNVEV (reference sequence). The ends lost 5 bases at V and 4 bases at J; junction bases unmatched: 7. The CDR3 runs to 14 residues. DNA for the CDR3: TGTGCCAGCAGTCGGGTCCCAGGGGGCTATGGCTACACCTTC. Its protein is CASSRVPGGYGYTF.

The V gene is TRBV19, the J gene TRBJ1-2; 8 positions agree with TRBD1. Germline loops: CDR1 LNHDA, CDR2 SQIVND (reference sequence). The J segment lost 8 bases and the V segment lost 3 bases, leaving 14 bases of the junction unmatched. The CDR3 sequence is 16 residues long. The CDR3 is CASSITSEDRESGYTF. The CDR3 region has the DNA TGTGCCAGTAGTATTACATCCGAGGACAGGGAGTCCGGCTACACCTTC.

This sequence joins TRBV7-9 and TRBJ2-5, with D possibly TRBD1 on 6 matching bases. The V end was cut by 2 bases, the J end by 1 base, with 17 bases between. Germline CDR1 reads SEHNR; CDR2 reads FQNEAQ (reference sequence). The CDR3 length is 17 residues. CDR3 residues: CASSLLSKQGSQETQYF. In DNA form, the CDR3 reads TGTGCCAGCAGCTTATTATCGAAGCAGGGGTCCCAAGAGACCCAGTACTTC. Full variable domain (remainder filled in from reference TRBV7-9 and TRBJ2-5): DTGVSQNPRHKITKRGQNVTFRCDPISEHNRLYWYRQTLGQGPEFLTYFQNEAQLEKSRLLSDRFSAERPKGSFSTLEIQRTEQGDSAMYLCASSLLSKQGSQETQYFGPGTRLLVL.

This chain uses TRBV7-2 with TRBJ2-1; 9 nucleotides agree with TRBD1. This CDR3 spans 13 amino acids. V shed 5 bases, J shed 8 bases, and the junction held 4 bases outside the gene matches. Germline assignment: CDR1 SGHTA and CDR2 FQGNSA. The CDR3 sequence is CASSVQGADEQFF. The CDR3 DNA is TGTGCCAGCAGCGTACAGGGGGCCGATGAGCAGTTCTTC.

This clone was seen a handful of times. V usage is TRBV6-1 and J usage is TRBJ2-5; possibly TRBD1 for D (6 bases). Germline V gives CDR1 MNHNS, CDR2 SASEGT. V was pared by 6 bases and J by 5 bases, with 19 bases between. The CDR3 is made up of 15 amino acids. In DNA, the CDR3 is TGTGCCAGCAGGCACTACAGGGCCTCGGGGGAGACCCAGTACTTC. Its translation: CASRHYRASGETQYF.

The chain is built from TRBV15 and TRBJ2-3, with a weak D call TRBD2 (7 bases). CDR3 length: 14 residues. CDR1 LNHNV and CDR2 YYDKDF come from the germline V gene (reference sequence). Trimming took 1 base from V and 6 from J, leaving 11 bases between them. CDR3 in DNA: TGTGCCACCAGCAGAGTGGGGGGGCCGGATACGCAGTATTTT. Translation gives CATSRVGGPDTQYF. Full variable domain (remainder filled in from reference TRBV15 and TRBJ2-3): DAMVIQNPRYQVTQFGKPVTLSCSQTLNHNVMYWYQQKSSQAPKLLFHYYDKDFNNEADTPDNFQSRRPNTSFCFLDIRSPGLGDTAMYLCATSRVGGPDTQYFGPGTRLTVL.

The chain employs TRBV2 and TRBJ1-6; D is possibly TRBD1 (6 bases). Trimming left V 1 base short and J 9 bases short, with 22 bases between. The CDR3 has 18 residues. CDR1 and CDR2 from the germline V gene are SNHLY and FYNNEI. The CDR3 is CASSEEFQGSRSSSPLHF. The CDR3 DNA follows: TGTGCCAGCAGTGAAGAGTTCCAGGGGTCCAGGTCTAGTTCACCCCTCCACTTT.

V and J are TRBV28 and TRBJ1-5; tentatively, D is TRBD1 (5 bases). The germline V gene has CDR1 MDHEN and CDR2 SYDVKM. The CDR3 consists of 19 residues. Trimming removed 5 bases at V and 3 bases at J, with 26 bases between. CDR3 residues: CASSNGRGRPLGNNQPQHF. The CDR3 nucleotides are TGTGCCAGCAGTAACGGGCGGGGGAGGCCGTTGGGAAACAATCAGCCCCAGCATTTT.

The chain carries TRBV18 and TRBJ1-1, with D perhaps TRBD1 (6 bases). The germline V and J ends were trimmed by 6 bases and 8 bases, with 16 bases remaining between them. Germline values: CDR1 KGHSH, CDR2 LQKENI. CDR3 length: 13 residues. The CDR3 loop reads CASSLRTETEAFF. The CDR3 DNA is TGTGCCAGCTCCCTACGGACAGAGACAGAAGCTTTCTTT.

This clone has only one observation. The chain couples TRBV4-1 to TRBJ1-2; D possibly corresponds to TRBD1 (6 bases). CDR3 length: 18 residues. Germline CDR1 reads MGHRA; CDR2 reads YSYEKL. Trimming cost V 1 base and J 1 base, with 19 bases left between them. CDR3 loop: CASSQGGRTAQINYGYTF. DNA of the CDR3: TGCGCCAGCAGCCAAGGGGGTAGGACAGCGCAAATTAACTATGGCTACACCTTC.

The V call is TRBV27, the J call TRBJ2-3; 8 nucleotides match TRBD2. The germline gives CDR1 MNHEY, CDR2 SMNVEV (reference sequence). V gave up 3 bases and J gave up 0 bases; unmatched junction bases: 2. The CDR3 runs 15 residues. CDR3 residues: CASSFRGGSTDTQYF. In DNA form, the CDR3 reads TGTGCCAGCAGTTTTCGGGGGGGGAGCACAGATACGCAGTATTTT.

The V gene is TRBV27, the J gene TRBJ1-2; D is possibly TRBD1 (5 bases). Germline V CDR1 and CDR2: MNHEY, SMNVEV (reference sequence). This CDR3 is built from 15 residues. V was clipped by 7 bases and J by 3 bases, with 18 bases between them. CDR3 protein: CASIPSGGSYYGYTF. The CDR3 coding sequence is TGTGCCAGCATTCCGTCGGGGGGTAGTTACTATGGCTACACCTTC.

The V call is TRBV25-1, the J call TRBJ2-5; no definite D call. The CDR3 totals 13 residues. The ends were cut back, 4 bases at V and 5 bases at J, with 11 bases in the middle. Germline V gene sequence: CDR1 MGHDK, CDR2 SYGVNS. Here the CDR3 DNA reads TGTGCCAGCAGTGGGCAGGCGATGGAGACCCAGTACTTC. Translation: CASSGQAMETQYF.